One and the same sample provided the 21 T cell receptor beta chains below, sequenced in a study of T cells in narcolepsy. Data came from immunoSEQ multiplex PCR; TCRdb stores just in-frame clones and leaves some out. Of tens of thousands of clones in the sample, 75% to 90% were seen once. Sequenced sample: CD45RA- memory CD4+ T cells from PBMCs. The receptor source for this set is a human donor with narcolepsy.

The sample holds one count of this clone. The chain uses TRBV7-2 and TRBJ2-5; 9 positions match TRBD1. Trimming took 5 bases from V and 4 from J; bases not matched to a gene: 8. Germline-derived CDR1 and CDR2 are SGHTA and FQGNSA. The CDR3 spans 15 residues. CDR3 in DNA: TGTGCCAGCAGCACCGGGACAGGGATGACAGAGACCCAGTACTTC. Encoded protein: CASSTGTGMTETQYF. Supplemented by reference TRBV7-2 and TRBJ2-5, the full variable domain reads GAGVSQSPSNKVTEKGKDVELRCDPISGHTALYWYRQSLGQGLEFLIYFQGNSAPDKSGLPSDRFSAERTGGSVSTLTIQRTQQEDSAVYLCASSTGTGMTETQYFGPGTRLLVL.

This sequence joins TRBV4-3 and TRBJ1-1, with D maybe TRBD1 (5 bases). There are 15 residues in the CDR3. Germline V gives CDR1 LGHNA, CDR2 YSLEER. V was clipped by 0 bases and J by 5 bases, with 13 bases between them. Written as DNA, the CDR3 is TGCGCCAGCAGCCAAGATCCTGGGGGGAGGACTGAAGCTTTCTTT. The encoded protein is CASSQDPGGRTEAFF.

The chain links TRBV15 to TRBJ1-5, with a tentative D call TRBD1 (5 bases). CDR3 length: 15 amino acids. Trimming left V 2 bases short and J 1 base short, with 9 bases between. Germline V CDR1 and CDR2: LNHNV, YYDKDF (reference sequence). DNA for the CDR3: TGTGCCACCAGCAGACTTAGACAGAGCAATCAGCCCCAGCATTTT. This encodes CATSRLRQSNQPQHF.

V gene TRBV7-2 combines with J gene TRBJ2-1; no reliable D call. Trimming removed 1 base from V and 9 bases from J, with 4 bases in between. Per germline, CDR1 SGHTA and CDR2 FQGNSA. The CDR3 spans 11 residues. CDR3 DNA sequence: TGTGCCAGCAGCTTAGTGGGTGAGCAGTTCTTC. Amino acids: CASSLVGEQFF.

The V and J genes are TRBV11-2 and TRBJ2-1; 12 positions agree with TRBD1. J lost 5 bases, V lost 6 bases, and 8 bases had no gene match. Germline lookup yields CDR1 SGHAT and CDR2 FQNNGV. The CDR3 is made up of 16 amino acids. The CDR3 DNA is TGTGCCAGCAGTCGTCCCGGGACAGGGGGCCACAATGAGCAGTTCTTC. Amino acids: CASSRPGTGGHNEQFF.

The chain joins TRBV29-1 to TRBJ2-5; D unclear. The CDR3 has 10 amino acids. Trimming pared 5 bases from V and 2 bases from J, leaving 3 bases between. Germline CDR1 SQVTM, CDR2 ANQGSEA. CDR3 protein: CSVLQETQYF. The CDR3 DNA reads as TGCAGCGTTTTACAAGAGACCCAGTACTTC. The full variable domain, its missing parts supplied by reference TRBV29-1 and TRBJ2-5, is SAVISQKPSRDICQRGTSLTIQCQVDSQVTMMFWYRQQPGQSLTLIATANQGSEATYESGFVIDKFPISRPNLTFSTLTVSNMSPEDSSIYLCSVLQETQYFGPGTRLLVL.

CDR3 amino acids: CASSLEETQYF. The CDR3 DNA reads TGCGCCAGCAGCTTGGAAGAGACCCAGTACTTC. The genes are TRBV5-1 and TRBJ2-5; no firm D call. V lost 0 bases and J 3 bases, leaving 0 bases between the germline ends. Germline values: CDR1 SGHRS, CDR2 YFSETQ. CDR3 length equals 11 residues.

This chain links TRBV5-1 with TRBJ2-1, with TRBD2 identical over 8 bases. This CDR3 has 14 amino acids. Germline V gene lookup returns CDR1 SGHRS and CDR2 YFSETQ. Unmatched junction bases numbered 5, after V lost 5 bases and J lost 4 bases. Here the CDR3 DNA reads TGCGCCAGCAGGTTTAGCGGGATGTACAATGAGCAGTTCTTC. Translated, it gives CASRFSGMYNEQFF. Full variable domain (outside the CDR3, taken from reference TRBV5-1 and TRBJ2-1): KAGVTQTPRYLIKTRGQQVTLSCSPISGHRSVSWYQQTPGQGLQFLFEYFSETQRNKGNFPGRFSGRQFSNSRSEMNVSTLELGDSALYLCASRFSGMYNEQFFGPGTRLTVL.

CDR3 sequence: CASSESNSGGVRSDIQYF. The DNA of the CDR3 is TGCGCCAGCAGTGAGTCGAATAGCGGGGGGGTCCGCAGTGACATTCAGTACTTC. The V call is TRBV10-1, the J call TRBJ2-4; the match to TRBD2 covers 11 bases. The V segment lost 0 bases and the J segment 8 bases; nucleotides outside the gene matches: 12. Germline V CDR1 and CDR2: WNHNN, SYGVQD (reference sequence). The CDR3 is 18 amino acids.

The J gene is TRBJ1-3, the V gene TRBV4-1; D uncertain. The CDR3 totals 18 residues. Germline V gives CDR1 MGHRA, CDR2 YSYEKL. Between the trimmed V and J ends, which lost 0 bases and 0 bases, there was a span of 15 bases. The CDR3 sequence: CASSQDWAGPLSGNTIYF. CDR3 coding DNA: TGCGCCAGCAGCCAAGATTGGGCCGGTCCCCTCTCTGGAAACACCATATATTTT.

The chain couples TRBV29-1 to TRBJ2-3; D may be TRBD1 (5 bases). Trimming cost V 4 bases and J 4 bases, with 9 bases left between them. Looked up from germline, CDR1 is SQVTM and CDR2 is ANQGSEA. The CDR3 spans 12 residues. CDR3 DNA: TGCAGCGTTGTGCAGGGTGCAGATACGCAGTATTTT. Its protein product is CSVVQGADTQYF.

This clone was found once. The V call is TRBV15, the J call TRBJ2-7; D ambiguous. The length of the CDR3 is 12 residues. V lost 3 bases, J lost 7 bases, and 10 bases lay in between. In germline, CDR1 is LNHNV, CDR2 YYDKDF (reference sequence). The CDR3 here is CATSSWEGEQYF. CDR3 DNA: TGTGCCACCAGCAGCTGGGAAGGGGAGCAGTACTTC.

J is TRBJ1-6 and V is TRBV5-8; D is ambiguous. Trimming cost V 5 bases and J 7 bases, with 13 bases left between them. The germline V gene has CDR1 SGHTS and CDR2 YDEGEE. This CDR3 has 14 residues. DNA for the CDR3: TGTGCCAGCAGTGACGGGGATAGGAATTCACCCCTCCACTTT. Its protein product is CASSDGDRNSPLHF.

The V gene is TRBV7-2, the J gene TRBJ2-1; D call uncertain. This CDR3 contains 13 residues. CDR1 is SGHTA and CDR2 is FQGNSA in the germline V gene. V dropped 1 base and J dropped 5 bases, with 6 bases sitting between them. The CDR3 sequence is CASSLGAHNEQFF. CDR3 DNA sequence: TGTGCCAGCAGCTTAGGGGCTCACAATGAGCAGTTCTTC.

This clone was detected only once. Other DNA sequences within the sample encode an identical CDR3. This chain links TRBV6-1 with TRBJ1-5, with D unclear. Germline lookup yields CDR1 MNHNS and CDR2 SASEGT. The CDR3 consists of 13 residues. The V end was cut by 10 bases, the J end by 2 bases, with 12 bases between. The CDR3 DNA reads as TGTGCCACGGAGCGTTTGGGCAATCAGCCCCAGCATTTT. Its protein product is CATERLGNQPQHF.

The chain links TRBV11-3 to TRBJ2-3; tentative D call: TRBD2 (5 bases). V dropped 3 bases and J dropped 0 bases, with 7 bases sitting between them. The CDR3 is made up of 14 amino acids. Per the germline V gene, CDR1 is SGHNT and CDR2 is YENEEA. The CDR3 DNA follows: TGTGCCAGCAGCTTTACGGGGAGCACAGATACGCAGTATTTT. Protein: CASSFTGSTDTQYF. Drawing the rest from reference TRBV11-3 and TRBJ2-3, the complete variable domain is EAGVVQSPRYKIIEKKQPVAFWCNPISGHNTLYWYLQNLGQGPELLIRYENEEAVDDSQLPKDRFSAERLKGVDSTLKIQPAELGDSAVYLCASSFTGSTDTQYFGPGTRLTVL.

The V gene is TRBV30, the J gene TRBJ1-1; D unclear. This CDR3 region has 10 residues. CDR1 is GTSNPN and CDR2 is SVGIG in the germline V gene (reference sequence). CDR3 coding DNA: TGTGCTTTTACGAGGGCTCGAGCTTTCTTT. Amino acid sequence: CAFTRARAFF.

The chain links TRBV28 to TRBJ2-5; 9 nucleotides line up with TRBD2. Germline V CDR1 and CDR2: MDHEN, SYDVKM. The CDR3 spans 14 residues. V lost 5 bases, J lost 11 bases, and 12 bases stayed unmatched. In DNA form, the CDR3 reads TGTGCCAGCAGTGTTATAGCGGGGGCGGGAGAGCAGTACTTC. Protein product: CASSVIAGAGEQYF.

The rearrangement links TRBV7-2 to TRBJ1-5; D gene ambiguous. The CDR3 spans 13 residues. In germline, CDR1 is SGHTA, CDR2 FQGNSA. V lost 5 bases and J 7 bases, leaving 12 bases between the germline ends. CDR3: CASSLGAAQPQHF. In nucleotides, the CDR3 is TGTGCCAGCAGCCTCGGAGCAGCGCAGCCCCAGCATTTT.

There are a few counts of this clone. The V and J genes are TRBV6-6 and TRBJ2-7, with a possible D match to TRBD2 (6 bases). Deletions cut 6 bases from V and 3 bases from J, with 12 bases between. Germline loops: CDR1 MNHNY, CDR2 SVGAGI (reference sequence). This CDR3 comprises 13 residues. The CDR3 loop reads CASSPSGGYEQYF. In DNA form, the CDR3 reads TGTGCCAGCAGCCCATCCGGGGGCTACGAGCAGTACTTC.

The chain recombines TRBV7-2 with TRBJ1-1, with D tentatively TRBD1 (5 bases). This CDR3 contains 15 residues. Deletions cut 5 bases from V and 3 bases from J, with 16 bases between. Per the germline V gene, CDR1 is SGHTA and CDR2 is FQGNSA. The CDR3 DNA sequence: TGTGCCAGCAGCCCTTTGGCATGGGGGGACACTGAAGCTTTCTTT. Amino acid sequence: CASSPLAWGDTEAFF.